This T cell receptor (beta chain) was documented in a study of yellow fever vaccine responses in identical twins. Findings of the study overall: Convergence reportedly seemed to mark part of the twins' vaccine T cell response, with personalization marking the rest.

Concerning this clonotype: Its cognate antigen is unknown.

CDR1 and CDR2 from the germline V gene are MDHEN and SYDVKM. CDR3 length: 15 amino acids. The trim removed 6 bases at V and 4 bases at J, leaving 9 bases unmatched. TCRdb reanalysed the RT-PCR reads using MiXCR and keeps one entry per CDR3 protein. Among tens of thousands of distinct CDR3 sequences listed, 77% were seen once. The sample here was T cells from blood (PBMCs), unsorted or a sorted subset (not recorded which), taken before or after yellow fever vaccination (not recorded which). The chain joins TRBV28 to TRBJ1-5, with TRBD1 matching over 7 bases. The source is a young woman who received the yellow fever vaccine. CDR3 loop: CASSRGQVINQPQHF. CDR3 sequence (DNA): TGTGCCAGCAGCCGAGGACAGGTGATAAATCAGCCCCAGCATTTT.